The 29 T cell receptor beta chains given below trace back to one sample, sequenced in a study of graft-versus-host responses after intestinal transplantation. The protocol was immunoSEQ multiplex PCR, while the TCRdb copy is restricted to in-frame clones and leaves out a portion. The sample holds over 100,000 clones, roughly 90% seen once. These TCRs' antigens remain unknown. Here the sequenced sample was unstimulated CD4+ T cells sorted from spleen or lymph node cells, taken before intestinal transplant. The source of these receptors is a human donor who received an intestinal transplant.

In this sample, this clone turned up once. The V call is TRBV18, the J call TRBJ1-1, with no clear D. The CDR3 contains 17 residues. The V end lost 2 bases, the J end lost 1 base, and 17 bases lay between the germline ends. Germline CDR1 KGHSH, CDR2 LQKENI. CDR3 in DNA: TGTGCCAGCTCACCATTTGGCGGAATAGGCCCGAACACTGAAGCTTTCTTT. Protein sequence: CASSPFGGIGPNTEAFF.

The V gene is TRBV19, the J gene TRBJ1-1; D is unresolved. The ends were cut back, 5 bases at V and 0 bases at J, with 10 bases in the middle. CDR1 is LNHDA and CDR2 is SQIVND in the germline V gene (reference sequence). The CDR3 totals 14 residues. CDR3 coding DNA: TGTGCCAGTAGTGTAGGACGGATGAACACTGAAGCTTTCTTT. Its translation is CASSVGRMNTEAFF.

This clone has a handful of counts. CDR3 residues: CASSHGGNTIYF. CDR3 bases: TGCGCCAGCAGCCATGGTGGAAACACCATATATTTT. The rearrangement joins TRBV4-1 to TRBJ1-3; no firm D call. Germline V gene sequence: CDR1 MGHRA, CDR2 YSYEKL. This CDR3 is built from 12 residues. The germline V and J ends were trimmed by 3 bases and 3 bases, with 3 bases remaining between them.

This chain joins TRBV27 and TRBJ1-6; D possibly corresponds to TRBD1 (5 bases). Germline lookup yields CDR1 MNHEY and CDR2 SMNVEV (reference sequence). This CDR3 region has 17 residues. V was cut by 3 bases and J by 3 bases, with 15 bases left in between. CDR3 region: CASSFTGANHYNSPLHF. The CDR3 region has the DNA TGTGCCAGCAGTTTTACAGGCGCGAACCACTATAATTCACCCCTCCACTTT.

CDR3 bases: TGTGCCAGTAGTATAGCCGGACTAGCGGGATTCTACAATGAGCAGTTCTTC. As protein: CASSIAGLAGFYNEQFF. This rearrangement joins TRBV19 to TRBJ2-1, with TRBD2 matching over 12 bases. In germline, CDR1 is LNHDA, CDR2 SQIVND (reference sequence). The CDR3 totals 17 residues. With 1 base clipped from V and 3 bases from J, the junction kept 4 bases outside the gene matches.

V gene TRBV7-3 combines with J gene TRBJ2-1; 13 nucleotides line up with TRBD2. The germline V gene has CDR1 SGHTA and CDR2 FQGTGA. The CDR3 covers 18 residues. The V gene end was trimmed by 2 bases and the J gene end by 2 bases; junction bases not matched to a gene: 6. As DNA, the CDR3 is TGTGCCAGCAGCTTACCACTAGCGGGAGGGCCCACCTACAATGAGCAGTTCTTC. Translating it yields CASSLPLAGGPTYNEQFF.

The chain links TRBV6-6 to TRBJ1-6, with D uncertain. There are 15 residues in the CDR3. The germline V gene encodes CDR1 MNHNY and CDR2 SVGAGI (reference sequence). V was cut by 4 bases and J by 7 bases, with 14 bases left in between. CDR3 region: CASSWGNSKNSPLHF. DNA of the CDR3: TGTGCCAGCAGTTGGGGAAACAGTAAGAATTCACCCCTCCACTTT.

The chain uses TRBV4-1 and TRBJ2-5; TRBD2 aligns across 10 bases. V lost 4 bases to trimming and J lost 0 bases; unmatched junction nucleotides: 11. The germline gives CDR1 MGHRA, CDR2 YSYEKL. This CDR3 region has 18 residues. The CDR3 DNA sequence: TGCGCCAGCAGCCCTAGGGGTAGCGGGGGGCCTTACCAAGAGACCCAGTACTTC. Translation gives CASSPRGSGGPYQETQYF.

Here the CDR3 reads CASSRQGLNEKLFF. CDR3 coding DNA: TGTGCCAGCAGCCGTCAGGGGCTGAATGAAAAACTGTTTTTT. The chain employs TRBV14 and TRBJ1-4; the D gene is possibly TRBD1 (6 bases). Trimming stripped 4 bases from V and 5 bases from J, with 11 bases between. Germline CDR1 SGHDN, CDR2 FVKESK. The CDR3 sequence is 14 residues long.

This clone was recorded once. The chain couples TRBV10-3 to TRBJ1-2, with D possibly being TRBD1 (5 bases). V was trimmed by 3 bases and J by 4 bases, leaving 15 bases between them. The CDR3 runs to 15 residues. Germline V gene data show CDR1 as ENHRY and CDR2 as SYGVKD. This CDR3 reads CAISDPRRGLYGYTF. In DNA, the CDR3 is TGTGCCATCAGTGATCCCCGGAGGGGACTCTATGGCTACACCTTC.

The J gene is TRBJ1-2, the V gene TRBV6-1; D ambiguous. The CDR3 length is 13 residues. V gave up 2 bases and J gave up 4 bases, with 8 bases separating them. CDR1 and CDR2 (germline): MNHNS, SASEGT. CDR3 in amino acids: CASSEWAGYGYTF. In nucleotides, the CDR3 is TGTGCCAGCAGTGAATGGGCGGGCTATGGCTACACCTTC.

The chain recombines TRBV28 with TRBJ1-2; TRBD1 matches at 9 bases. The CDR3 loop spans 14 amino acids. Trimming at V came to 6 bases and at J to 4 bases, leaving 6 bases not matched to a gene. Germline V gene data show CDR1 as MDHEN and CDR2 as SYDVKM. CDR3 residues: CASRQGQGSYGYTF. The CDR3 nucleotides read TGTGCCAGCAGGCAGGGACAGGGCAGCTATGGCTACACCTTC.

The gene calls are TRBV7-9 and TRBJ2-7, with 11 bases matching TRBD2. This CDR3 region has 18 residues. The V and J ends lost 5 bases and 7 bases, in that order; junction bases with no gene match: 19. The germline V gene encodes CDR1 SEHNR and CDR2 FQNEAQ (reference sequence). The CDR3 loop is CASSLILAGVGPFIEQYF. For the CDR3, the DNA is TGTGCCAGCAGCCTCATACTAGCGGGAGTTGGTCCCTTTATTGAGCAGTACTTC. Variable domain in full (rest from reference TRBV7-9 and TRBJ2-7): DTGVSQNPRHKITKRGQNVTFRCDPISEHNRLYWYRQTLGQGPEFLTYFQNEAQLEKSRLLSDRFSAERPKGSFSTLEIQRTEQGDSAMYLCASSLILAGVGPFIEQYFGPGTRLTVT.

The CDR3 coding sequence is TGTGCCAGCAGCCATATTTCGGGAAACACCATATATTTT. This sequence encodes CASSHISGNTIYF. V is TRBV4-2 and J is TRBJ1-3; D is unresolved. CDR3 length: 13 residues. The V and J ends lost 3 bases and 4 bases respectively, with 7 bases between them. Looked up from germline, CDR1 is LGHNA and CDR2 is YNFKEQ.

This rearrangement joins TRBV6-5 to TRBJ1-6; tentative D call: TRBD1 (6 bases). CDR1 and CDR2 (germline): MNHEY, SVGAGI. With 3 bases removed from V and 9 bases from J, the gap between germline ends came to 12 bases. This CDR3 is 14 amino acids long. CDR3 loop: CASSYSGGPSPLHF. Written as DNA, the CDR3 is TGTGCCAGCAGTTATTCGGGGGGCCCTTCACCCCTCCACTTT.

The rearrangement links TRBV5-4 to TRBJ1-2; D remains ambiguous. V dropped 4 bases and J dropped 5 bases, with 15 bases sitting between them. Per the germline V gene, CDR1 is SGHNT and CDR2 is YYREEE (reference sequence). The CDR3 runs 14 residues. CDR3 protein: CASSVRDVGYGYTF. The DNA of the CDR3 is TGTGCCAGCAGCGTGCGAGATGTCGGTTATGGCTACACCTTC.

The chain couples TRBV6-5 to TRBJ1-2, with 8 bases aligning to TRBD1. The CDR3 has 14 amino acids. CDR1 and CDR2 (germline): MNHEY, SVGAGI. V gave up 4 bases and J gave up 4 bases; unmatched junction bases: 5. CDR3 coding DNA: TGTGCCAGCAGTTCGACAGGGGCTGGCTATGGCTACACCTTC. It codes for CASSSTGAGYGYTF.

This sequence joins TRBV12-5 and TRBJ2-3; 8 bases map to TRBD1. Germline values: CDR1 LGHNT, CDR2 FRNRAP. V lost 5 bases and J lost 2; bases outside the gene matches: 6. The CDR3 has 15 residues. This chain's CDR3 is CASGVDRVPTDTQYF. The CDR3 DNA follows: TGTGCTAGTGGTGTGGACAGGGTGCCCACAGATACGCAGTATTTT.

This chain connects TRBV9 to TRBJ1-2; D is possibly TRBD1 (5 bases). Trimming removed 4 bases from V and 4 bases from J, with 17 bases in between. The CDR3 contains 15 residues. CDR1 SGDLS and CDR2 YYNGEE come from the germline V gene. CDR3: CASSPGPGVSYGYTF. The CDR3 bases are TGTGCCAGCAGCCCAGGACCGGGGGTGAGCTATGGCTACACCTTC.

The CDR3 DNA sequence: TGCGCCAGCAGGCAGGGAGTACTTACCTACGAGCAGTACTTC. Protein: CASRQGVLTYEQYF. The chain joins TRBV10-2 to TRBJ2-7; D may match TRBD1 or TRBD2 (5 bases each). Germline-derived CDR1 and CDR2 are WSHSY and SAAADI. The V and J ends lost 6 bases and 2 bases respectively, with 14 bases between them. The CDR3 is 14 amino acids.

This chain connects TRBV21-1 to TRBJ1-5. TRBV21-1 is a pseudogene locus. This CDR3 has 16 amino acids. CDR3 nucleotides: TGTGCCAGCAGTCACGAGGCCTGGGGAAGCAATCAGCCCCAGCATTTT. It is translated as CASSHEAWGSNQPQHF.

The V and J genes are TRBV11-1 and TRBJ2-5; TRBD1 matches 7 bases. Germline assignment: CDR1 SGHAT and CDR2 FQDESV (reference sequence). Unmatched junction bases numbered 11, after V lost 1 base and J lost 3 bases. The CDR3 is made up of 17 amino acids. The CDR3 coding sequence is TGTGCCAGCAGCTTAGGGCTAGGGGGACAGTGGGAAGAGACCCAGTACTTC. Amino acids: CASSLGLGGQWEETQYF.

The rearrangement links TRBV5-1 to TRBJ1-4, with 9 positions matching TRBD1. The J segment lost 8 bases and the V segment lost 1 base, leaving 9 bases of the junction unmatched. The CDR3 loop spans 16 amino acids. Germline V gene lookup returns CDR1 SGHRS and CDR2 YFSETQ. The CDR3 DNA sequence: TGCGCCAGCAGCTTGAGTACAGGGGGCGCAGGAGAAAAACTGTTTTTT. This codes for CASSLSTGGAGEKLFF.

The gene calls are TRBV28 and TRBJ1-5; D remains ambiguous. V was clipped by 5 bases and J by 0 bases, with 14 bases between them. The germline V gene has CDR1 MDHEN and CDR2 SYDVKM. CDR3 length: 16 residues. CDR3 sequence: CASSHSTGYSNQPQHF. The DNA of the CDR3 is TGTGCCAGCAGTCACTCGACCGGGTATAGCAATCAGCCCCAGCATTTT.

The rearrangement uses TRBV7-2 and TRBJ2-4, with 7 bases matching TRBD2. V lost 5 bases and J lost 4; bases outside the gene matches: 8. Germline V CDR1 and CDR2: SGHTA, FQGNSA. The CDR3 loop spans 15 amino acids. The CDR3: CASSRDQAGKNIQYF. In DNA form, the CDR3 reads TGTGCCAGCAGCAGGGACCAAGCGGGGAAAAACATTCAGTACTTC.

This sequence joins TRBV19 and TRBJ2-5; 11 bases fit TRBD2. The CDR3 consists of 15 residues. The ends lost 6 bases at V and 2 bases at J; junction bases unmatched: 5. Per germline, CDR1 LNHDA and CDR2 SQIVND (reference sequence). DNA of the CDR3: TGTGCCAGTAGGCGGACTAGCGGGCAACAAGAGACCCAGTACTTC. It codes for CASRRTSGQQETQYF. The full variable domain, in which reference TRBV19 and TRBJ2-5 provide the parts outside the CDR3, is DGGITQSPKYLFRKEGQNVTLSCEQNLNHDAMYWYRQDPGQGLRLIYYSQIVNDFQKGDIAEGYSVSREKKESFPLTVTSAQKNPTAFYLCASRRTSGQQETQYFGPGTRLLVL.

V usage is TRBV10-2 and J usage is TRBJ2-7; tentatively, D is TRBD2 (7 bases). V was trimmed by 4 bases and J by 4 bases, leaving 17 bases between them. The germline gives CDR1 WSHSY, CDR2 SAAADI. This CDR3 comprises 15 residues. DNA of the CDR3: TGCGCCAGCAGTGCGGGGGGCTCGAGGGGGTACGAGCAGTACTTC. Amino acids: CASSAGGSRGYEQYF.

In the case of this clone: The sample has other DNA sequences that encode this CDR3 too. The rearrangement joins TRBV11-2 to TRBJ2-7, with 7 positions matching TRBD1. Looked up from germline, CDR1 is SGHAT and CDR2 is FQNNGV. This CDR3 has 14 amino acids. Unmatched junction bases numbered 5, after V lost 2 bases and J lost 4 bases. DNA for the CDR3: TGTGCCAGCAGCTTACTGACAGGGCTTTACGAGCAGTACTTC. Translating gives CASSLLTGLYEQYF.

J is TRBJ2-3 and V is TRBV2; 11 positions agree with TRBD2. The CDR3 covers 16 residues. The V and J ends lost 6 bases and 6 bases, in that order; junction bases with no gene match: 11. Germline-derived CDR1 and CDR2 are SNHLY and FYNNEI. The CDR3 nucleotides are TGTGCCAGCAGCGGCCGGGGGACTAGCGGAACGGATACGCAGTATTTT. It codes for CASSGRGTSGTDTQYF.